These 8 T cell receptor beta chains originate from one sample sequenced in a study of blood T cell repertoires in COVID-19. This table comes from immunoSEQ multiplex PCR, and its TCRdb copy is limited to in-frame clones, with some not included. In the table there are around 220,000 clones, less than 90% of which are singletons. Sequencing was done on a sample of peripheral blood. These receptor sequences come from a man aged 40-55 years with active or convalescent COVID-19.

The chain employs TRBV19 and TRBJ1-3; no clear D gene. The CDR3 length is 14 residues. Trimming took off 3 bases at V and 0 bases at J, with 6 bases between the two ends. In germline, CDR1 is LNHDA, CDR2 SQIVND (reference sequence). The CDR3 loop reads CASSMTPSGNTIYF. The CDR3 coding sequence is TGTGCCAGTAGTATGACACCCTCTGGAAACACCATATATTTT.

The chain joins TRBV24-1 to TRBJ1-6; D is uncertain. The CDR3 runs to 15 residues. Germline V CDR1 and CDR2: KGHDR, SFDVKD. V lost 0 bases and J lost 7, with 9 bases in between. CDR3: CATSDLISKNSPLHF. The CDR3 nucleotides are TGTGCCACCAGTGATTTGATTAGTAAAAATTCACCCCTCCACTTT.

The V gene is TRBV19, the J gene TRBJ1-1, with no clear D. The CDR3 is 13 residues long. With 8 bases removed from V and 3 bases from J, the gap between germline ends came to 13 bases. Germline V gene lookup returns CDR1 LNHDA and CDR2 SQIVND (reference sequence). Here the CDR3 DNA reads TGTGCCAGTCGTCTTGCGGGGTACACTGAAGCTTTCTTT. This sequence encodes CASRLAGYTEAFF.

V is TRBV29-1 and J is TRBJ1-4; TRBD1 agrees at 12 bases. From germline, CDR1 is SQVTM and CDR2 ANQGSEA. The CDR3 spans 14 residues. V shed 4 bases and J 7 bases; nucleotides not matched to a gene: 4. The CDR3, as DNA: TGCAGCGTTGGGGGGACAGGGGGCGCTGAAAAACTGTTTTTT. Its translation is CSVGGTGGAEKLFF. Filled out from reference TRBV29-1 and TRBJ1-4, the complete variable domain reads SAVISQKPSRDICQRGTSLTIQCQVDSQVTMMFWYRQQPGQSLTLIATANQGSEATYESGFVIDKFPISRPNLTFSTLTVSNMSPEDSSIYLCSVGGTGGAEKLFFGSGTQLSVL.

This clone was picked up one time. This chain links TRBV18 with TRBJ1-1; D unclear. The germline V and J ends were trimmed by 10 bases and 2 bases, with 14 bases remaining between them. CDR1 and CDR2 (germline): KGHSH, LQKENI. The CDR3 is 13 amino acids. This CDR3 reads CATLEGLNTEAFF. CDR3 DNA sequence: TGTGCCACCCTCGAGGGCCTTAACACTGAAGCTTTCTTT.

The V gene is TRBV19, the J gene TRBJ1-4, with unresolved D. Germline lookup yields CDR1 LNHDA and CDR2 SQIVND (reference sequence). The CDR3 is made up of 11 amino acids. The V gene lost 6 bases and the J gene lost 12 bases, with 11 bases spanning the gap. CDR3 sequence reads: CASSGSIQLFF. CDR3 DNA sequence: TGTGCCAGTAGCGGTTCGATCCAACTGTTTTTT.

This clone was seen once. This rearrangement joins TRBV7-6 to TRBJ1-1; D is ambiguous. Germline V lookup: CDR1 SGHVS, CDR2 FNYEAQ. V was shortened by 0 bases and J by 1 base, with 6 bases between the two germline ends. The CDR3 spans 14 residues. CDR3 nucleotide sequence: TGTGCCAGCAGCTTAGCGACTGAGAACACTGAAGCTTTCTTT. This codes for CASSLATENTEAFF.

Remarks on this clone: One end of the junction fails to match germline, which may point to a read error. V and J are TRBV19 and TRBJ1-2, with 7 bases fitting TRBD1. Germline V CDR1 and CDR2: LNHDA, SQIVND (reference sequence). The CDR3 contains 13 residues. The CDR3 loop is CASSIGGRGDDAF. CDR3 nucleotides: TGTGCCAGTAGTATAGGTGGCAGGGGGGACGACGCCTTC.